This TCR beta chain was sequenced in a study of Graves' ophthalmopathy and Graves' hyperthyroidism (dated by TCRdb to 2016 to 2019). Regarding the study in general: Peripheral blood was collected at initial diagnosis, prior to any treatment. The study used signatures of the TCR beta repertoire to tell Graves' ophthalmopathy apart from Graves' hyperthyroidism and to predict which patients would progress to ophthalmopathy. In total, some 130 blood samples were TCR-sequenced: 43 ophthalmopathy, approximately 75 hyperthyroidism and around 17 hyperthyroidism-to-ophthalmopathy patients. To explore V-J signatures distinguishing ophthalmopathy from hyperthyroidism, a discovery set of roughly 100 patients (roughly 45 ophthalmopathy, around 55 stable hyperthyroidism) was enrolled. The independent validation cohort included about 19 hyperthyroidism patients plus 17 patients who later progressed from hyperthyroidism to ophthalmopathy. In six or seven hyperthyroidism patients, the T-cell repertoires found in thyroid tissue were compared with those found in blood. Once sampling was done, hyperthyroidism patients were given methimazole at a starting dose of 30 mg daily, while ophthalmopathy patients were given high-dose intravenous methylprednisolone.

Measured from the cysteine to the phenylalanine, the CDR3 is 15 residues long. The CDR3 DNA has 45 bases and is translated from base 1. V is cut back by 10 bases and J by 7 bases, with 15 bases in the junction unmatched. According to the germline V gene, CDR1 reads ENHRY and CDR2 reads SYGVKD. Ophthalmopathy patients had moderately to severely active disease, Clinical Activity Score of at least 3, NOSPECS grade of at least 4, and disease duration under 3 months. Patients with other autoimmune diseases, uncontrolled infections, pregnancy or lactation were excluded from the study. Clinical symptoms, serum thyroxine, TRAb, thyroid ultrasound and orbital computed tomography were used for diagnosis. PBMCs were isolated from about 10 ml of fresh peripheral blood by Ficoll-Paque density gradient centrifugation. Trizol reagent was used to extract the total RNA, and its quality was then checked on an Agilent 2100 Bioanalyzer.

TCR beta CDR3 regions were amplified from RNA transcripts for repertoire sequencing. A first-round RT-PCR used HTBI primers with the Qiagen OneStep RT-PCR kit, followed by a second-round multiplex PCR, size selection and purification. Libraries were sequenced paired-end with 100 bp reads on an Illumina HiSeq2000. Per the source publication's procedure: SOAPnuke was used to process the reads, removing any read that contained adapters or uncalled bases, had a mean Phred below 15, or lacked an exact match to the constant primer or identifier. COPE v1.2.5 was used to merge the high-quality paired reads. Each unique nucleotide sequence was defined as a clonotype, and clonotypes were aligned to IMGT TRB V, D and J references with MiTCR v1.1. The analysis was limited to V-J combinations with a frequency above 0.0001, which together covered approximately 99% of repertoires. For each V-J combination, a TCR clonal expansion and chaos score was defined as the ratio of F50 clonal expansion to chaos observed in the TCRdist matrix. Welch's t-statistics and random forest were used to narrow the features down to approximately twelve V-J combinations, which were then fed into a naive Bayes classifier. The Morisita-Horn index was used to measure how similar the thyroid and blood repertoires were. TCRdb trimmed the raw reads at Q25, called clones with MiXCR and kept productive beta chains. Rows are combined by CDR3 protein, so each entry shows the most common genes and DNA. These V and J calls are TCRdb output, not the study's own analysis. This sample holds about 660,000 distinct CDR3 sequences; approximately 39% were observed only once. The top ten constitute around 3% of the sample.

What the work shows at the level of the full study, not this receptor alone: Ophthalmopathy was separated from stable hyperthyroidism by the 13-signature model with roughly 87% sensitivity and just under 84% specificity in cross-validation and with 80%/75% in the test set. In validation, the model predicted ophthalmopathy progression with about 64% sensitivity and roughly 78% specificity; roughly 11 predicted patients were CT-confirmed with GO in a median of approximately 6.5 months. Most of the expanded thyroid clonotypes with a frequency above 0.001 were also detected in blood, and it was suggested that the thyroid immune response may be reflected by blood repertoires. No statistical method was used to predetermine the sample size, and group allocation was not hidden from the investigators.

The sample holds a few counts of this clonotype. Its antigen is still unknown. Base qualities were left out, and no much larger clone turns up one base away. The sequenced sample was peripheral blood. The sequence derives from an adult man with Graves' ophthalmopathy. The chain employs TRBV10-3 and TRBJ1-2, and 10 junctional nucleotides match TRBD1. The CDR3 amino acid sequence is: CASQTPGQGTLGYTF. The DNA sequence is as follows: TGTGCCAGCCAAACCCCGGGACAGGGGACGCTTGGCTACACCTTC.